The entry that follows covers one T cell receptor (beta chain) sequence. The target antigen is unknown. This entry is derived from a study of CD8 T cells in Susac syndrome. On the study more broadly: Within the sequenced Susac syndrome patient group, five or six exhibited active disease and roughly eight were in remission.

RNA was extracted with the RNeasy kit, and a quantity of roughly 0.5 to 1 ug was reverse transcribed using random hexamers. TCRdb re-analysed the immunoSEQ multiplex PCR reads in MiXCR, keeping a single row per CDR3 protein. This sample has 95,000 to 150,000 distinct CDR3 sequences, with 96% found just once. Germline loops: CDR1 MDHEN, CDR2 SYDVKM. Trimming took 5 bases from V and 2 from J, leaving 16 bases between them. The CDR3 contains 15 residues. The diagnostic criteria were recently defined, and patients with Susac syndrome met them for definite or probable disease. Findings of the study overall: The study admitted that it had a relatively small number of individuals in its TCR sequencing and HLA analysis.

The gene calls are TRBV28 and TRBJ2-7; D call uncertain. The specimen was CD4+ T cells from PBMCs. The TCR originated in a human donor with Susac syndrome. The CDR3, as DNA: TGTGCCAGCAGTCCCCCCGTAGCTCTGGCCTACGAGCAGTACTTC. This sequence encodes CASSPPVALAYEQYF.